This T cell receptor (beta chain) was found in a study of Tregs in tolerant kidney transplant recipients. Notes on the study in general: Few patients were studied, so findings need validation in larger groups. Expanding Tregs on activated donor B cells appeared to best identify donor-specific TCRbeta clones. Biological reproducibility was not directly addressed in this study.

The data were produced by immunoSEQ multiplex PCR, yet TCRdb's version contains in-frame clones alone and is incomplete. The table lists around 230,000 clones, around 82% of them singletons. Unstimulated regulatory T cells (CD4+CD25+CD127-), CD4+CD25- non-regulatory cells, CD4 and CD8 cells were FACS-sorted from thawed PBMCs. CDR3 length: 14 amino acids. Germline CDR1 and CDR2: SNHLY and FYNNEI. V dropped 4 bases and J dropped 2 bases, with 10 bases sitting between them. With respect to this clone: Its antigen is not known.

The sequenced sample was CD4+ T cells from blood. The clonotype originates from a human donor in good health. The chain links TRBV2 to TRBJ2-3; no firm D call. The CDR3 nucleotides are TGTGCCAGCAGTGGACCTAAGTCCACAGATACGCAGTATTTT. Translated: CASSGPKSTDTQYF.